Given below is one T cell receptor beta chain in context. Its specificity is not known. This specimen belongs to a study of naive and memory T cell subsets. The CDR3 spans 14 residues. V was clipped by 5 bases and J by 1 base; unmatched bases: 3. The beta constant-region primer was an equimolar mix of two oligonucleotides covering TRBC1 and TRBC2. TCRdb re-analysed the UMI-ligation and nested PCR reads in MiXCR, keeping a single row per CDR3 protein. Among approximately 89,000 distinct CDR3 sequences listed, roughly 7.3% were seen once. Separate alpha and beta amplification began at the second PCR step. Points from the study as a whole: Between naive and memory subsets, TCR abundance power law exponents differed. Diversity fell and Gini index rose from naive through CM, EM, EMRA.

The sequenced material came from central memory CD4+ T cells from blood. The sequence was obtained from a human donor in good health. The chain links TRBV12-3 or TRBV12-4 to TRBJ2-3; 7 bases are shared with TRBD1. The CDR3 loop is CASSPTGGTDTQYF. The CDR3 DNA follows: TGTGCCAGCAGTCCCACAGGGGGCACAGATACGCAGTATTTT.